This entry features one TCR beta chain sequence. V was pared by 2 bases and J by 2 bases, with 10 bases between. Germline CDR1 and CDR2: LGHDT and YNNKEL (reference sequence). The CDR3 has 14 amino acids. The data were obtained in a study of blood T cell repertoires in COVID-19. Using immunoSEQ multiplex PCR, the repertoire was profiled, and TCRdb retains in-frame clones only, with some absent. The data show approximately 200,000 clones, around 89% seen once. The study assigned cohorts using participant-reported clinical history. This TCR came from a man aged 25 to 40 who had recovered from COVID-19. This chain joins TRBV3-1 (or the pseudogene TRBV3-2) and TRBJ2-7, with TRBD1 as a possible D gene (5 bases). The sample taken for sequencing was PBMCs or T cells enriched from blood (not recorded which). The CDR3 protein is CASSQRQGTYEQYF. In DNA form, the CDR3 reads TGTGCCAGCAGCCAAAGGCAGGGTACCTACGAGCAGTACTTC.